Reported below is one T cell receptor (beta chain). The data were taken from a study of CD8 T cells in Susac syndrome. The CDR3 spans 13 residues. The germline CDR1 and CDR2 sequences are SQVTM and ANQGSEA. V was shortened by 7 bases and J by 6 bases, with 19 bases between the two germline ends. Random hexamers primed reverse transcription of about 0.45 to 1 ug RNA. It was immunoSEQ multiplex PCR that amplified TCR beta CDR3 across 54 Vbeta and 13 Jbeta. One entry per CDR3 protein, called by TCRdb with MiXCR from the immunoSEQ multiplex PCR reads. Counted here are more than 100,000 distinct CDR3 sequences, over 90% occurring once; the ten biggest clones make up more than 0.095%. High-throughput TCR beta sequencing covered peripheral CD8+ and CD4+ T cells. Matching for age and sex applied to the controls, who were healthy donors. TEMRA cells were enriched by FACS, while CD8+ and CD4+ T cells were obtained through a negative isolation that was performed magnetically.

The source of this sequence is a human donor in good health. The rearrangement uses TRBV29-1 and TRBJ2-7; perhaps TRBD1 as D (6 bases). Material for sequencing was CD4+ T cells from PBMCs. For the CDR3, the DNA is TGCAGCGGCAGACACGGACAGCTGTCCGAGCAGTACTTC. As protein: CSGRHGQLSEQYF.